The 18 T cell receptor beta chains in this list originate from one sample, sequenced in a study of T-cell reconstitution after alpha-beta-depleted transplantation in children. Unique molecular identifiers were incorporated when the TCRbeta library was constructed. TCRdb recomputed calls from the PCR reads with MiXCR, one row per CDR3 protein. The top ten hold 4.3% of the sample, which has about 360,000 distinct CDR3 sequences, less than 15% seen once. The sample in question was PBMCs, obtained from the stem cell graft. These receptors originate from a human donor who donated a stem cell graft to a child with Fanconi anemia.

This rearrangement joins TRBV10-3 to TRBJ2-3; the D is unclear. V lost 4 bases and J 0 bases, leaving 2 bases between the germline ends. The CDR3 spans 12 residues. The germline V gene has CDR1 ENHRY and CDR2 SYGVKD. CDR3 in DNA: TGTGCCATCAGTGGGAGCACAGATACGCAGTATTTT. Translation gives CAISGSTDTQYF.

This clonotype occurred a few times. This chain connects TRBV14 to TRBJ1-1, with D uncertain. This CDR3 region has 13 residues. From germline, CDR1 is SGHDN and CDR2 FVKESK. Trimming took off 0 bases at V and 5 bases at J, with 7 bases between the two ends. This CDR3 is CASSQDWRTEAFF. DNA for the CDR3: TGTGCCAGCAGCCAAGATTGGAGGACTGAAGCTTTCTTT. Looking up the rest from reference TRBV14 and TRBJ1-1 gives the full variable domain: EAGVTQFPSHSVIEKGQTVTLRCDPISGHDNLYWYRRVMGKEIKFLLHFVKESKQDESGMPNNRFLAERTGGTYSTLKVQPAELEDSGVYFCASSQDWRTEAFFGQGTRLTVV.

The V call is TRBV10-3, the J call TRBJ1-5; D not resolved. This CDR3 has 13 residues. The germline V gene encodes CDR1 ENHRY and CDR2 SYGVKD. V was shortened by 9 bases and J by 7 bases, with 16 bases between the two germline ends. The CDR3 loop is CAMGSSMGQPQHF. The CDR3, as DNA: TGTGCCATGGGGTCGTCGATGGGCCAGCCCCAGCATTTT.

The chain uses TRBV12-3 or TRBV12-4 and TRBJ2-3; TRBD1 agrees at 11 bases. Germline trimming cut 6 bases from V and 3 bases from J; bases unmatched to any gene: 11. The CDR3 runs 17 residues. The CDR3 DNA reads as TGTGCCAGCAGCCCTAATCCGGGACAGGGGGTTACAGATACGCAGTATTTT. It translates to CASSPNPGQGVTDTQYF.

The chain joins TRBV12-3 or TRBV12-4 to TRBJ2-3; no definite D call. The CDR3 is 15 amino acids. V was clipped by 6 bases and J by 0 bases, with 13 bases between them. The CDR3 reads CASSPAPASTDTQYF. The CDR3 coding sequence is TGTGCCAGCAGCCCCGCTCCAGCGAGCACAGATACGCAGTATTTT.

The V and J genes are TRBV10-2 and TRBJ1-5; D ambiguous. V gave up 4 bases and J gave up 0 bases, with 10 bases separating them. Germline CDR1 WSHSY, CDR2 SAAADI. The CDR3 is made up of 15 amino acids. The CDR3 nucleotides are TGCGCCAGCAGTGGTGGAGTCTATAGCAATCAGCCCCAGCATTTT. Protein sequence: CASSGGVYSNQPQHF.

The V gene is TRBV12-3 or TRBV12-4, the J gene TRBJ1-2; D is perhaps TRBD1 (6 bases). Trimming took 5 bases from V and 5 from J, leaving 15 bases between them. There are 14 residues in the CDR3. This CDR3 reads CASSANRDGYGYTF. The DNA of the CDR3 is TGTGCCAGCAGTGCTAACAGGGACGGGTATGGCTACACCTTC.

This clonotype has just a few counts. The chain joins TRBV12-3 or TRBV12-4 to TRBJ2-2; D perhaps matches TRBD2 (6 bases). V was clipped by 6 bases and J by 7 bases, with 21 bases between them. The CDR3 is made up of 16 amino acids. CDR3 residues: CASRISGTGGIGELFF. For the CDR3, the DNA is TGTGCCAGCAGAATCAGTGGAACTGGGGGGATCGGGGAGCTGTTTTTT.

The chain couples TRBV6-6 to TRBJ1-6; tentative D call: TRBD1 (6 bases). Trimming removed 2 bases from V and 8 bases from J, with 10 bases in between. The CDR3 consists of 14 residues. In germline, CDR1 is MNHNY, CDR2 SVGAGI (reference sequence). The CDR3 DNA is TGTGCCAGCAGTTACCGGGACAAAGATTCACCCCTCCACTTT. It translates to CASSYRDKDSPLHF.

This clonotype was picked up a small number of times. In nucleotides, the CDR3 is TGCGCCAGCAGCCAGAATTTGGGGACGGCGGGGGGCGTGGATACGCAGTATTTT. Translated, it gives CASSQNLGTAGGVDTQYF. V gene TRBV4-3 combines with J gene TRBJ2-3, with 8 bases matching TRBD2. V dropped 3 bases and J dropped 6; count of bases not matched to a gene: 17. The CDR3 is 18 amino acids. Germline-derived CDR1 and CDR2 are LGHNA and YSLEER.

V gene TRBV29-1 combines with J gene TRBJ2-1; possibly TRBD2 for D (6 bases). Between the trimmed V and J ends, which lost 6 bases and 0 bases, there was a span of 12 bases. CDR3 length: 14 residues. CDR1 SQVTM and CDR2 ANQGSEA come from the germline V gene. CDR3: CSVLGGASYNEQFF. The DNA of the CDR3 is TGCAGCGTCCTCGGGGGTGCCTCCTACAATGAGCAGTTCTTC.

The table lists this clonotype with a few counts. In DNA, the CDR3 is TGTGCCAGCAGTGATACAGGGTTCTCCTACGAGCAGTACGTC. Its protein is CASSDTGFSYEQYV. This chain connects TRBV28 to TRBJ2-7; weak D call: TRBD1 (6 bases). The V gene's germline CDR1 is MDHEN and CDR2 SYDVKM. There are 14 residues in the CDR3. V gave up 5 bases and J gave up 0 bases, with 11 bases separating them.

This clonotype appeared many times. The V call is TRBV25-1, the J call TRBJ2-2; 7 bases match TRBD1. J gave up 4 bases and V 5 bases, and 10 bases lay outside the gene matches. Germline V gene data show CDR1 as MGHDK and CDR2 as SYGVNS. The CDR3 runs to 16 residues. CDR3: CASSSPGGFGTGELFF. The CDR3 nucleotides are TGTGCCAGCAGTTCACCAGGGGGTTTCGGCACCGGGGAGCTGTTTTTT.

This chain connects TRBV19 to TRBJ1-1, with 9 bases fitting TRBD1. The germline V gene has CDR1 LNHDA and CDR2 SQIVND (reference sequence). The CDR3 consists of 13 residues. J lost 6 bases, V lost 9 bases, and 8 bases had no gene match. The CDR3 loop is CASCRDRASEAFF. CDR3 coding DNA: TGTGCCAGCTGTCGGGACAGGGCATCTGAAGCTTTCTTT.

This clonotype was seen a few times. The genes are TRBV2 and TRBJ2-5, with TRBD2 as a possible D gene (5 bases). Trimming stripped 7 bases from V and 4 bases from J, with 16 bases between. There are 14 residues in the CDR3. CDR1 and CDR2 (germline): SNHLY, FYNNEI. The CDR3 sequence: CASTDGGRTETQYF. CDR3 DNA: TGTGCCAGCACCGACGGAGGAAGGACAGAGACCCAGTACTTC.

This clonotype was recorded many times. J is TRBJ1-2 and V is TRBV10-3; D is unresolved. Germline V gene lookup returns CDR1 ENHRY and CDR2 SYGVKD. V was shortened by 3 bases and J by 5 bases, with 4 bases between the two germline ends. The CDR3 is made up of 11 amino acids. CDR3 sequence reads: CAISETYGYTF. DNA of the CDR3: TGTGCCATCAGTGAAACATATGGCTACACCTTC.

This clonotype turned up a few times. The chain links TRBV3-1 to TRBJ2-3, with D maybe TRBD2 (7 bases). V was shortened by 1 base and J by 7 bases, with 12 bases between the two germline ends. CDR1 is LGHDT, CDR2 YNNKEL, per germline (reference sequence). The CDR3 spans 14 residues. The DNA of the CDR3 is TGTGCCAGCAGCCAAGTAGGGGGGGCACATACGCAGTATTTT. Protein: CASSQVGGAHTQYF.

This clonotype was observed at least ten times. The gene calls are TRBV5-1 and TRBJ1-1; D uncertain. V was trimmed by 2 bases and J by 1 base, leaving 6 bases between them. CDR3 length equals 13 residues. Per the germline V gene, CDR1 is SGHRS and CDR2 is YFSETQ. The DNA of the CDR3 is TGCGCCAGCAGCTTTGTACAGAACACTGAAGCTTTCTTT. This sequence encodes CASSFVQNTEAFF.